The present T cell receptor (beta chain) was sequenced within a study of shared clonotypes between healthy human individuals. V dropped 6 bases and J dropped 0 bases, with 11 bases sitting between them. The length of the CDR3 is 15 residues. Germline CDR1 reads SEHNR; CDR2 reads FQNEAQ (reference sequence). In the naive CD8 group, cells lacked CD45RO and were positively selected for CCR7, so terminally differentiated effector memory CD45RA+ cells were left out. Profiling relied on immunoSEQ multiplex PCR, and the TCRdb table lists in-frame clones only, not all of them. The sample carries approximately 590,000 clones, nearly 97% recorded once.

The source is a woman younger than 45 in good health. Material for sequencing was naive CD8+ T cells sorted from blood. This chain connects TRBV7-9 to TRBJ2-2; D remains ambiguous. CDR3 sequence: CASSLLGTNTGELFF. CDR3 DNA sequence: TGTGCCAGCAGTCTACTGGGGACGAACACCGGGGAGCTGTTTTTT.